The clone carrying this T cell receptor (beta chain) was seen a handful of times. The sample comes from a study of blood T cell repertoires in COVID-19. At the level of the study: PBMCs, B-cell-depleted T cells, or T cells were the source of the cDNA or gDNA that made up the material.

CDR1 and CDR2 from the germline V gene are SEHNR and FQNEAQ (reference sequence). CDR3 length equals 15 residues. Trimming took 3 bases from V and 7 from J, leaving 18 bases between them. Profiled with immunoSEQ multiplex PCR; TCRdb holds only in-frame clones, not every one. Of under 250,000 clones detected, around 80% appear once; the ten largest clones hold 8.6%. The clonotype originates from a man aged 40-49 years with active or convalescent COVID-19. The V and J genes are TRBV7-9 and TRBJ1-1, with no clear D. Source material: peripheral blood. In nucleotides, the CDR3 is TGTGCCAGCAGCTTCACCGGCCCGGGAGATAGTGAAGCTTTCTTT. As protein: CASSFTGPGDSEAFF.